A single sample is the source of the 25 T cell receptor beta chains below, sequenced in a study of CD8 T cells in Susac syndrome. Reverse transcription of roughly 0.45 to 1 ug RNA used random hexamers. TCRdb fed the immunoSEQ multiplex PCR reads into MiXCR, producing one record per CDR3 protein. The table shows about 240,000 distinct CDR3 sequences, with about 95% occurring only once. The sample comprised CD4+ T cells from PBMCs. The source is a human donor with Susac syndrome.

The chain uses TRBV7-6 and TRBJ2-5; D perhaps matches TRBD2 (5 bases). The V gene lost 4 bases and the J gene lost 5 bases, with 20 bases spanning the gap. The CDR3 has 16 amino acids. CDR1 is SGHVS and CDR2 is FNYEAQ in the germline V gene. The CDR3 sequence: CASSWAAGDLHETQYF. CDR3 coding DNA: TGTGCCAGCAGCTGGGCGGCGGGCGACCTCCACGAGACCCAGTACTTC.

The chain employs TRBV29-1 and TRBJ2-5, with 7 bases matching TRBD2. This CDR3 comprises 14 residues. Germline assignment: CDR1 SQVTM and CDR2 ANQGSEA. V lost 6 bases, J lost 2 bases, and 9 bases stayed unmatched. The CDR3 protein is CSVMTGGQQETQYF. CDR3 in DNA: TGCAGCGTCATGACGGGAGGCCAACAAGAGACCCAGTACTTC. The whole variable domain, filled in from reference TRBV29-1 and TRBJ2-5, reads SAVISQKPSRDICQRGTSLTIQCQVDSQVTMMFWYRQQPGQSLTLIATANQGSEATYESGFVIDKFPISRPNLTFSTLTVSNMSPEDSSIYLCSVMTGGQQETQYFGPGTRLLVL.

The chain has TRBV30 and TRBJ1-2, with a weak D call TRBD1 (5 bases). V lost 4 bases and J lost 6, with 18 bases in between. The CDR3 spans 14 residues. Germline V gene sequence: CDR1 GTSNPN, CDR2 SVGIG (reference sequence). Here the CDR3 reads CAWTLLGPEHGYTF. In nucleotides, the CDR3 is TGTGCCTGGACTTTGCTGGGACCGGAGCATGGCTACACCTTC.

The J gene is TRBJ2-3, the V gene TRBV11-3; perhaps D is TRBD1 or TRBD2 (5 bases each). The CDR3 is 13 amino acids. Germline V gene lookup returns CDR1 SGHNT and CDR2 YENEEA. V lost 4 bases, J lost 6 bases, and 11 bases lay in between. The CDR3 region has the DNA TGTGCCAGCAGCTCGGGGCCATGGGATACGCAGTATTTT. This translates into CASSSGPWDTQYF.

The chain has TRBV12-3 or TRBV12-4 and TRBJ2-6; D is possibly TRBD2 (5 bases). V was trimmed by 1 base and J by 2 bases, leaving 9 bases between them. This CDR3 is 16 amino acids long. CDR3 region: CASSLGASTGANVLTF. In nucleotides, the CDR3 is TGTGCCAGCAGTTTAGGGGCTAGCACTGGGGCCAACGTCCTGACTTTC.

The chain uses TRBV28 and TRBJ1-4; 7 bases are a match to TRBD1. Germline CDR1 MDHEN, CDR2 SYDVKM. Losses at the gene ends were 5 bases for V and 6 bases for J; bases not matched to a gene: 3. The CDR3 is made up of 13 amino acids. CDR3 DNA sequence: TGTGCCAGCAGTCCACAGGGGCATGAAAAACTGTTTTTT. It codes for CASSPQGHEKLFF. Combining the CDR3 with reference TRBV28 and TRBJ1-4 gives the whole variable domain DVKVTQSSRYLVKRTGEKVFLECVQDMDHENMFWYRQDPGLGLRLIYFSYDVKMKEKGDIPEGYSVSREKKERFSLILESASTNQTSMYLCASSPQGHEKLFFGSGTQLSVL.

The chain uses TRBV12-3 or TRBV12-4 and TRBJ2-2, with 7 bases lining up with TRBD1. CDR3 length: 15 amino acids. V was clipped by 6 bases and J by 1 base; unmatched bases: 5. The chain's CDR3 is CASSYRGVNTGELFF. The CDR3 DNA is TGTGCCAGCAGCTACAGGGGTGTGAACACCGGGGAGCTGTTTTTT.

This chain's CDR3 is CATSRDVNRGRVETQYF. The CDR3 DNA is TGTGCCACCAGCAGAGATGTAAACAGGGGGCGCGTGGAGACCCAGTACTTC. The V call is TRBV15, the J call TRBJ2-5; TRBD1 aligns across 9 bases. Looked up from germline, CDR1 is LNHNV and CDR2 is YYDKDF (reference sequence). The CDR3 sequence is 17 residues long. Germline trimming cut 0 bases from V and 5 bases from J; bases unmatched to any gene: 10.

This rearrangement joins TRBV7-8 to TRBJ2-3; D is undetermined. The ends were cut back, 5 bases at V and 2 bases at J, with 11 bases in the middle. The CDR3 spans 14 residues. CDR1 is SGHVS, CDR2 FQNEAQ, per germline. The CDR3, as DNA: TGTGCCAGCAGCCGAAAGCGTACCACAGATACGCAGTATTTT. Translation gives CASSRKRTTDTQYF. Full variable domain (remainder filled in from reference TRBV7-8 and TRBJ2-3): GAGVSQSPRYKVAKRGQDVALRCDPISGHVSLFWYQQALGQGPEFLTYFQNEAQLDKSGLPSDRFFAERPEGSVSTLKIQRTQQEDSAVYLCASSRKRTTDTQYFGPGTRLTVL.

This chain connects TRBV27 to TRBJ1-5; D unresolved. The CDR3 is 13 amino acids. V lost 5 bases to trimming and J lost 4 bases, with 9 bases between them. Germline-derived CDR1 and CDR2 are MNHEY and SMNVEV (reference sequence). CDR3: CASSRDGNQPQHF. DNA for the CDR3: TGTGCCAGCAGTCGGGATGGTAATCAGCCCCAGCATTTT.

The rearrangement joins TRBV7-3 to TRBJ2-5; tentatively, D is TRBD2 (5 bases). V lost 2 bases and J lost 0, with 10 bases in between. The CDR3 totals 15 residues. Germline CDR1 reads SGHTA; CDR2 reads FQGTGA. As DNA, the CDR3 is TGTGCCAGCAGCTTACGGGGTTTTAACCAAGAGACCCAGTACTTC. Amino acid sequence: CASSLRGFNQETQYF.

V and J are TRBV6-6 and TRBJ2-7, with a weak D call TRBD1 (5 bases). V lost 4 bases and J 4 bases, leaving 11 bases between the germline ends. The CDR3 has 13 residues. CDR1 and CDR2 from the germline V gene are MNHNY and SVGAGI (reference sequence). This chain's CDR3 is CASSSDRKYEQYF. CDR3 nucleotide sequence: TGTGCCAGCAGTTCCGACAGAAAGTACGAGCAGTACTTC.

This chain links TRBV29-1 with TRBJ2-7; 12 bases match TRBD2. Germline-derived CDR1 and CDR2 are SQVTM and ANQGSEA. V was pared by 4 bases and J by 3 bases, with 4 bases of the junction left unmatched. The CDR3 loop spans 14 amino acids. The chain's CDR3 is CSVVLAGGLYEQYF. CDR3 nucleotides: TGCAGCGTTGTTCTAGCGGGAGGGCTCTACGAGCAGTACTTC.

The V and J genes are TRBV7-2 and TRBJ1-1; D unresolved. Per germline, CDR1 SGHTA and CDR2 FQGNSA. The ends were cut back, 2 bases at V and 8 bases at J, with 6 bases in the middle. CDR3 size: 11 residues. The CDR3 DNA follows: TGTGCCAGCAGCTTATTCGGAGAAGCTTTCTTT. Translating it yields CASSLFGEAFF.

The chain employs TRBV4-1 and TRBJ2-1; D remains unclear. The V and J ends lost 2 bases and 4 bases respectively, with 12 bases between them. The germline V gene encodes CDR1 MGHRA and CDR2 YSYEKL. The CDR3 covers 15 residues. The DNA for the CDR3 is TGCGCCAGCAGCCAAAATTTCCAGGCGTACAATGAGCAGTTCTTC. Its protein is CASSQNFQAYNEQFF.

This clonotype was picked up one time. The V call is TRBV15, the J call TRBJ2-1; D unresolved. The germline CDR1 and CDR2 sequences are LNHNV and YYDKDF (reference sequence). This CDR3 is built from 13 residues. Between the trimmed V and J ends, which lost 0 bases and 7 bases, there was a span of 7 bases. In nucleotides, the CDR3 is TGTGCCACCAGCAGAGATCTGGGGAATGAGCAGTTCTTC. It encodes CATSRDLGNEQFF.

This chain links TRBV29-1 with TRBJ2-7; 9 bases are shared with TRBD1. The V gene end was trimmed by 4 bases and the J gene end by 3 bases; junction bases not matched to a gene: 4. This CDR3 is 13 amino acids long. CDR1 is SQVTM and CDR2 is ANQGSEA in the germline V gene. CDR3 sequence reads: CSVAGQGLYEQYF. In DNA form, the CDR3 reads TGCAGCGTTGCGGGACAGGGACTCTACGAGCAGTACTTC.

The rearrangement joins TRBV20-1 to TRBJ2-5; no firm D call. Looked up from germline, CDR1 is DFQATT and CDR2 is SNEGSKA (reference sequence). V was pared by 2 bases and J by 9 bases, with 10 bases between. CDR3 length: 11 residues. This CDR3 is CSARLPDAQYF. CDR3 coding DNA: TGCAGTGCTAGATTGCCGGACGCCCAGTACTTC.

CDR3 sequence (DNA): TGTGCCACCTTAGTGGGGAAGGGCCAGCCCCAGCATTTT. Protein sequence: CATLVGKGQPQHF. The rearrangement links TRBV12-3 or TRBV12-4 to TRBJ1-5; D not resolved. V was cut by 10 bases and J by 7 bases, with 17 bases left in between. The CDR3 is 13 amino acids.

The rearrangement links TRBV14 to TRBJ2-3, with 10 bases lining up with TRBD2. This CDR3 has 18 residues. The germline V gene has CDR1 SGHDN and CDR2 FVKESK. V lost 0 bases to trimming and J lost 5 bases; unmatched junction nucleotides: 11. The CDR3 here is CASSQDGQGLAPVDTQYF. CDR3 bases: TGTGCCAGCAGCCAAGATGGACAGGGACTAGCGCCGGTAGATACGCAGTATTTT. Variable domain in full (rest from reference TRBV14 and TRBJ2-3): EAGVTQFPSHSVIEKGQTVTLRCDPISGHDNLYWYRRVMGKEIKFLLHFVKESKQDESGMPNNRFLAERTGGTYSTLKVQPAELEDSGVYFCASSQDGQGLAPVDTQYFGPGTRLTVL.

The count of this clonotype is one. The chain carries TRBV29-1 and TRBJ1-1, with TRBD1 identical over 8 bases. The germline CDR1 and CDR2 sequences are SQVTM and ANQGSEA. Unmatched junction bases numbered 7, after V lost 4 bases and J lost 6 bases. The CDR3 is 13 residues long. The CDR3, as DNA: TGCAGCGTTGGACCAGGGGGCGAGTCTGAAGCTTTCTTT. It yields the protein CSVGPGGESEAFF.

The genes are TRBV6-2 or TRBV6-3 and TRBJ2-7, with TRBD2 identical over 14 bases. CDR3 length equals 15 residues. With V trimmed by 7 bases and J by 5 bases, 7 bases remained unmatched. Per the germline V gene, CDR1 is MNHEY and CDR2 is SVGEGT. For the CDR3, the DNA is TGTGCCAGCACTAAGCCGGGACTAGCGGGAGACGAGCAGTACTTC. This sequence encodes CASTKPGLAGDEQYF.

The chain employs TRBV18 and TRBJ2-1; 12 bases align to TRBD2. CDR3 length: 19 residues. J lost 0 bases, V lost 3 bases, and 9 bases had no gene match. Germline V gives CDR1 KGHSH, CDR2 LQKENI. CDR3 in DNA: TGTGCCAGCTCACCGTCGCTAGCGGGAGGGCCTAGCTCCTACAATGAGCAGTTCTTC. Its translation is CASSPSLAGGPSSYNEQFF. The full variable domain, rest sourced from reference TRBV18 and TRBJ2-1, is NAGVMQNPRHLVRRRGQEARLRCSPMKGHSHVYWYRQLPEEGLKFMVYLQKENIIDESGMPKERFSAEFPKEGPSILRIQQVVRGDSAAYFCASSPSLAGGPSSYNEQFFGPGTRLTVL.

V usage is TRBV7-8 and J usage is TRBJ1-5; D unclear. This CDR3 spans 15 amino acids. Looked up from germline, CDR1 is SGHVS and CDR2 is FQNEAQ. The germline V and J ends were trimmed by 5 bases and 0 bases, with 11 bases remaining between them. CDR3 DNA sequence: TGTGCCAGCAGCCACAGAGAGTATAGCAATCAGCCCCAGCATTTT. Its protein is CASSHREYSNQPQHF.

The rearrangement joins TRBV5-1 to TRBJ2-1; TRBD2 agrees at 11 bases. The germline gives CDR1 SGHRS, CDR2 YFSETQ. The CDR3 has 16 amino acids. J gave up 6 bases and V 3 bases, and 8 bases lay outside the gene matches. This chain's CDR3 is CASSYFSGRAANEQFF. The CDR3 nucleotides read TGCGCCAGCAGCTACTTTAGCGGGAGGGCTGCCAATGAGCAGTTCTTC.